This record covers a single TCR beta chain. This sample stems from a study of blood T cell repertoires in COVID-19. Study background: In each case, the material was cDNA or gDNA derived from T cells, B-cell-depleted T cells, or PBMCs.

V was shortened by 3 bases and J by 2 bases, with 14 bases between the two germline ends. The CDR3 length is 16 residues. From germline, CDR1 is MNHEY and CDR2 SMNVEV (reference sequence). Libraries were prepared by immunoSEQ multiplex PCR; TCRdb keeps only in-frame clonotypes and omits some of them. The table lists around 110,000 clones, around 80% of them singletons. The genes are TRBV27 and TRBJ2-1; D gene unclear. Sample: peripheral blood. The clonotype comes from a man aged 65-85 years with active or convalescent COVID-19. In nucleotides, the CDR3 is TGTGCCAGCAGTTTCGCTGGAGCCACGGCCTACAATGAGCAGTTCTTC. Translated: CASSFAGATAYNEQFF.